This T cell receptor beta chain was identified during a study of identical twins (dated by TCRdb to between 2015 and 2016). Regarding the research as a whole: To test whether fetal clonotypes persist, the study used deep sequencing on TCR alpha and beta repertoires from monozygotic twins, unrelated adults of various ages, and cord blood. To rule out contamination, the twin experiments were replicated at different times with different library preparation protocols. Here is what the overall study found, with its caveats: A weaker excess of twin sharing was found in beta out-of-frame sequences because the signal-to-noise ratio was lowered by fewer shared sequences. Out-of-frame TCR alpha sharing in monozygotic twins was systematically underestimated by recombination models, whereas sharing between unrelated individuals was in agreement with the recombination models. Out-of-frame TCR alpha sequences shared between twins showed an excess of low generation-probability sequences compared with coincidental sharing between unrelated individuals. Conclusions relied on cross-sectional statistical analysis, since the same donors could not be followed over many years. Zero-insertion analyses could be partly confounded by invariant T cells such as MAIT and iNKT, though diverse VJ usage argued against such confounding for most clonotypes. Abundant cord blood beta clonotypes carried fewer insertions; young adult naive repertoires showed a weaker similar trend, while memory repertoires showed none.

This clonotype appeared a few times. Its antigen target is currently unknown. It has no much larger one-base neighbor in the sample; base qualities were not kept. Preparation of the library involved 5' RACE. Sequencing relied on an Illumina HiSeq 2000. A universal primer binding site was introduced by template switching, and a unique molecular identifier was present in the final cDNA, enabling accurate counting of TCR cDNA molecules. Specific primers in the conserved constant-segment region were used to synthesize first-strand cDNA for TCR alpha and beta chains. To control for contamination, every cDNA library was double barcoded, receiving both a SMART-Mk sample barcode and Illumina barcodes. TruSeq adapter sequences, together with Illumina sample barcodes, were added in two successive PCR steps. The TCR alpha and beta cDNA libraries were sequenced on the Illumina HiSeq platform using custom primers. The authors' pipeline ran thus. Unique molecular identifiers were extracted from raw reads with MiGEC, and CDR3 positions were determined with MiXCR. Recombination models were inferred per individual with the repgenHMM and IGoR tools using an EM algorithm. The analysis of shared clonotypes was done with the tcR package in R, with sharing normalized by the product of cloneset sizes. To study raw recombination without the effects of thymic and clonal selection, out-of-frame nonproductive sequences were analyzed. The raw public reads went through TCRdb reprocessing: fastp at Q25, MiXCR clone calling, in-frame beta chains kept. Rows with one shared CDR3 protein collapse into an entry with the most common genes and DNA. In this record, the V and J calls reflect TCRdb's handling and not the investigators' own analysis. For this sample the table gives around 670,000 distinct CDR3 sequences, of which approximately 6% were detected only once. The ten largest clonotypes hold about 2% of the sample.

Only healthy Caucasian donors were included. Three unrelated non-twin adults were also sequenced: a male aged 18 to 30, a male aged 50 to 59 and a female aged 50 to 59. Miltenyi CD45RO+ enrichment and human naive T-cell isolation kits were used to isolate memory (CD45RO+) and naive T cells from PBMC. Sequenced: naive T cells sorted from blood. The sample's cell subset or site, from its label and the paper: cells isolated with a human naive T-cell isolation kit. The clonotype originates from a man younger than 35 in good health.

Here the CDR3 is given as CASSGQGVHYEQYF. The sequence in DNA is TGTGCCAGCAGTGGCCAGGGGGTGCACTACGAGCAGTACTTC. The chain is made from TRBV27 and TRBJ2-7; 7 central bases correspond to TRBD1. The CDR3 contains 14 residues, cysteine and phenylalanine counted. The CDR3 DNA has 42 bases and is translated from base 1. V loses 5 bases at its end and J loses 3 bases; junction bases beyond the gene matches: 7. The germline V gene (reference sequence) sets CDR1 to MNHEY and CDR2 to SMNVEV.